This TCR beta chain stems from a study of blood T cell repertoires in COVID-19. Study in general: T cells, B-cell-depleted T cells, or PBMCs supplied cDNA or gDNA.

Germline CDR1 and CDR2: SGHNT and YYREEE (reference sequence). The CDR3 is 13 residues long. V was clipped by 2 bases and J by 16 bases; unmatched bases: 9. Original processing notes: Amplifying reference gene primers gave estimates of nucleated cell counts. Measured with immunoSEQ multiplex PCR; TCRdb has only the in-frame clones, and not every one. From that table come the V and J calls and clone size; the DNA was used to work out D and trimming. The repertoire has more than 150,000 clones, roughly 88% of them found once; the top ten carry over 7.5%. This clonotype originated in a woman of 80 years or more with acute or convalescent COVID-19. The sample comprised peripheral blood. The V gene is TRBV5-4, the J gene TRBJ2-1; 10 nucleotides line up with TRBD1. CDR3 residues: CASSFGTGEWRFF. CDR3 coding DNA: TGTGCCAGCAGCTTCGGGACAGGGGAATGGAGATTCTTC.